This T cell receptor (beta chain) is drawn from a study of blood T cell repertoires in COVID-19. Looking at the study overall: Some COVID-19 samples were acute and others convalescent; all came from the United States, Italy and Spain. PBMCs, B-cell-depleted T cells, or T cells were the source of the cDNA or gDNA that made up the material.

Original processing methods: Nucleated cell number was recorded as an estimate derived from reference gene primer amplification. Assay: immunoSEQ multiplex PCR; the TCRdb copy retains only in-frame clones and omits some. Clone size and V and J calls were adopted from that table, with D and trimming inferred from the DNA. Of about 160,000 clones detected, more than 80% appear once; the ten largest clones hold about 2%. This CDR3 has 15 residues. Germline-derived CDR1 and CDR2 are SGHAT and FQDESV (reference sequence). To note about this clone: The junction does not match germline at one end; this may be a read error.

Sequencing was done on a sample of peripheral blood. The chain joins TRBV11-1 to TRBJ1-1, with 10 bases identical to TRBD1. The sequence was collected from a man aged 65 to 79 with acute or convalescent COVID-19. The CDR3 protein is CASSVALDRGAEAFF. The CDR3 DNA sequence: TGTGCCAGCAGCGTAGCCCTGGACAGGGGGGCTGAAGCTTTCTTT. The variable domain in full, completed from reference TRBV11-1 and TRBJ1-1, reads EAEVAQSPRYKITEKSQAVAFWCDPISGHATLYWYRQILGQGPELLVQFQDESVVDDSQLPKDRFSAERLKGVDSTLKIQPAELGDSAMYLCASSVALDRGAEAFFGQGTRLTVV.